This entry lists 9 T cell receptor beta chains sequenced from one sample in a study of blood T cell repertoires in COVID-19. Here immunoSEQ multiplex PCR was the method, and the copy in TCRdb shows in-frame clones only, minus some. Of hundreds of thousands of clones in the sample, 83% were seen once. Sequences were obtained from peripheral blood. Receptor source: a woman aged 40 to 50 with active or convalescent COVID-19.

The chain joins TRBV5-6 to TRBJ2-1, with 11 bases lining up with TRBD2. CDR3 length equals 16 residues. J was trimmed by 6 bases and V by 4 bases; bases with no gene match: 9. From germline, CDR1 is SGHDT and CDR2 YYEEEE. CDR3: CASSQVPSGGFNEQFF. DNA for the CDR3: TGTGCCAGCAGCCAGGTCCCTAGCGGGGGGTTCAATGAGCAGTTCTTC.

This clone was picked up one time. The rearrangement links TRBV11-3 to TRBJ2-5; a possible D gene is TRBD1 (6 bases). The CDR3 totals 16 residues. From germline, CDR1 is SGHNT and CDR2 YENEEA. The V end was cut by 0 bases, the J end by 5 bases, with 16 bases between. The CDR3 is CASSLDPPERGETQYF. DNA for the CDR3: TGTGCCAGCAGCTTAGATCCTCCAGAGAGGGGGGAGACCCAGTACTTC. Combining the CDR3 with reference TRBV11-3 and TRBJ2-5 gives the whole variable domain EAGVVQSPRYKIIEKKQPVAFWCNPISGHNTLYWYLQNLGQGPELLIRYENEEAVDDSQLPKDRFSAERLKGVDSTLKIQPAELGDSAVYLCASSLDPPERGETQYFGPGTRLLVL.

The chain joins TRBV2 to TRBJ2-2; TRBD2 agrees at 7 bases. CDR1 and CDR2 (germline): SNHLY, FYNNEI. V trimming: 8 bases; J trimming: 4 bases; junction bases outside the gene matches: 4. The CDR3 contains 13 residues. The DNA for the CDR3 is TGTGCCAGCCGGGACTATTCCACCGGGGAGCTGTTTTTT. Translated: CASRDYSTGELFF.

The V call is TRBV28, the J call TRBJ1-6; no clear D gene. V lost 4 bases to trimming and J lost 9 bases, with 16 bases between them. CDR3 length: 15 residues. CDR1 is MDHEN, CDR2 SYDVKM, per germline. CDR3 amino acids: CASSWEEGWASPLHF. CDR3 bases: TGTGCCAGCAGTTGGGAGGAAGGCTGGGCTTCACCCCTCCACTTT.

J is TRBJ1-5 and V is TRBV27; a possible D gene is TRBD1 (6 bases). Trimming removed 5 bases at V and 4 bases at J, with 15 bases between. The CDR3 is 15 amino acids. Per the germline V gene, CDR1 is MNHEY and CDR2 is SMNVEV (reference sequence). This CDR3 reads CASSGGGGGNQPQHF. For the CDR3, the DNA is TGTGCCAGCAGTGGGGGGGGAGGGGGAAATCAGCCCCAGCATTTT.

The genes are TRBV11-3 and TRBJ2-5; TRBD2 agrees at 14 bases. The CDR3 contains 20 residues. Germline V gives CDR1 SGHNT, CDR2 YENEEA. Unmatched junction bases numbered 14, after V lost 2 bases and J lost 3 bases. The DNA for the CDR3 is TGTGCCAGCAGCTTAAGGTCCCCCCTACCGGGACTAGCGGGAGAAGAGACCCAGTACTTC. The encoded protein is CASSLRSPLPGLAGEETQYF.

This clone was detected only a few times. This sequence joins TRBV18 and TRBJ2-7, with a tentative D call TRBD1 (6 bases). The V gene lost 10 bases and the J gene lost 0 bases, with 13 bases spanning the gap. The CDR3 extends over 13 amino acids. Germline loops: CDR1 KGHSH, CDR2 LQKENI. CDR3 sequence (DNA): TGTGCCATCCTAAGACAGGCCTCCTACGAGCAGTACTTC. This translates into CAILRQASYEQYF.

The chain uses TRBV24-1 and TRBJ2-5, with 10 bases aligning to TRBD2. Germline V lookup: CDR1 KGHDR, CDR2 SFDVKD. Trimming removed 4 bases from V and 1 base from J; junction bases left unmatched: 5. The CDR3 loop spans 16 amino acids. CDR3 coding DNA: TGTGCCACCAGTGACACGAGCGGGAGGGCCCAAGAGACCCAGTACTTC. Translated: CATSDTSGRAQETQYF.

The chain is built from TRBV7-2 and TRBJ2-7, with a tentative D call TRBD2 (7 bases). Germline V gene data show CDR1 as SGHTA and CDR2 as FQGNSA. This CDR3 spans 15 amino acids. V dropped 5 bases and J dropped 3 bases, with 17 bases sitting between them. The DNA of the CDR3 is TGTGCCAGCAGCGTAACCTCGGGGGGCCTCTACGAGCAGTACTTC. Protein sequence: CASSVTSGGLYEQYF. Combining the CDR3 with reference TRBV7-2 and TRBJ2-7 gives the whole variable domain GAGVSQSPSNKVTEKGKDVELRCDPISGHTALYWYRQSLGQGLEFLIYFQGNSAPDKSGLPSDRFSAERTGGSVSTLTIQRTQQEDSAVYLCASSVTSGGLYEQYFGPGTRLTVT.